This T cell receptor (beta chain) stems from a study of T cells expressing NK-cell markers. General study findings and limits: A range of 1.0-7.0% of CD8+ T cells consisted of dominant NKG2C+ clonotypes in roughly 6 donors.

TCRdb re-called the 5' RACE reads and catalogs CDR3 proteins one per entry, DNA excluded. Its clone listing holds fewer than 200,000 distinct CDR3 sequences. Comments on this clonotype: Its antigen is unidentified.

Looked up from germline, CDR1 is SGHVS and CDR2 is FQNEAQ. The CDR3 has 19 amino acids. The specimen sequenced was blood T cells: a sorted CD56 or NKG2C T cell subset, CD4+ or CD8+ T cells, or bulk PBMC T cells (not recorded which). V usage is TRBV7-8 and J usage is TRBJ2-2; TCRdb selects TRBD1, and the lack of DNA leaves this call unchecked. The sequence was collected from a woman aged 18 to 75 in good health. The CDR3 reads CASSSMGQGGTIRPGELFF.